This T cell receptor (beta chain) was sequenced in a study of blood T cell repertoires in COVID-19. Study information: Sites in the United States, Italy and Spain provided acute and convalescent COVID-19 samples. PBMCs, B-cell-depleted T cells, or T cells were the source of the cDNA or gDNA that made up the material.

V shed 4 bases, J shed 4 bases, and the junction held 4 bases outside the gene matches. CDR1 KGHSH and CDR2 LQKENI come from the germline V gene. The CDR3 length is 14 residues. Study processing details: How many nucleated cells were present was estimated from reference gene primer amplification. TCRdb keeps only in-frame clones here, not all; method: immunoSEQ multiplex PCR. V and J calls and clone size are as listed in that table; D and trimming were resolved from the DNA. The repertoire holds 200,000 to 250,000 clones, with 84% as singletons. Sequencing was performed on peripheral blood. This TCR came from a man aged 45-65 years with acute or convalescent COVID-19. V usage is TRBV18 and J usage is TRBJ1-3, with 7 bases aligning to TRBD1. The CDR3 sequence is CASSRQGVGNTIYF. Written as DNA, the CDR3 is TGTGCCAGCTCACGACAGGGCGTCGGAAACACCATATATTTT.